The rows below give T cell receptor beta chains drawn from one sample of a study of blood T cell repertoires in COVID-19. The method was immunoSEQ multiplex PCR; TCRdb's version includes in-frame clones alone and lacks a portion of them. Among around 130,000 clones, approximately 90% were seen once, and the ten largest hold 2% to 2.5%. The sequenced sample was peripheral blood. These receptors all stem from a woman aged 50 to 60 with acute or convalescent COVID-19. CDR3s include the opening cysteine and the closing phenylalanine or tryptophan. A D gene is named only where the DNA matches it firmly. Clone size is not always given. Where it is, it says once, few, many or a class for expanded clones.

cdr3_length: 12
clone_size: .
j_call: TRBJ1-5
v_call: TRBV15
d_call: .
cdr3_nt: TGTGCCACGACAGAGGCCGGTCAGCCCCAGCATTTT
cdr3_aa: CATTEAGQPQHF

cdr3_length: 11
clone_size: .
j_call: TRBJ1-1
v_call: TRBV30
d_call: .
cdr3_nt: TGTGCCTGGGCCTCGAGGGCTGAAGCTTTCTTT
cdr3_aa: CAWASRAEAFF

cdr3_length: 14
clone_size: .
j_call: TRBJ2-3
v_call: TRBV3-1/TRBV3-2
d_call: TRBD2
cdr3_nt: TGTGCCAGCTCCGGGACTACCTTCACAGATACGCAGTATTTT
cdr3_aa: CASSGTTFTDTQYF

cdr3_length: 14
clone_size: .
j_call: TRBJ1-3
v_call: TRBV24-1
d_call: .
cdr3_nt: TGTGCCACCAGTAGTGAGGGTACTGGAAACACCATATATTTT
cdr3_aa: CATSSEGTGNTIYF

cdr3_length: 13
clone_size: .
j_call: TRBJ1-2
v_call: TRBV6-2/TRBV6-3
d_call: .
cdr3_nt: TGTGCCAGCACCCCGACAGCCTACTATGGCTACACCTTC
cdr3_aa: CASTPTAYYGYTF

cdr3_length: 15
clone_size: .
j_call: TRBJ2-5
v_call: TRBV27
d_call: TRBD2
cdr3_nt: TGTGCCAGCAGTCGGGGGGAGTTTTGGGAAGAGACCCAGTACTTC
cdr3_aa: CASSRGEFWEETQYF

cdr3_length: 14
clone_size: .
j_call: TRBJ1-6
v_call: TRBV11-2
d_call: TRBD1
cdr3_nt: TGTGCCAGCACCCGACAGGGCTATAATTCACCCCTCCACTTT
cdr3_aa: CASTRQGYNSPLHF

cdr3_length: 16
clone_size: .
j_call: TRBJ1-1
v_call: TRBV21-1
d_call: .
cdr3_nt: TGTGCCAGCAGCCAGAGACAGGGGGAACTTTTGCCTGAAGCTTTCTTT
cdr3_aa: CASSQRQGELLPEAFF

cdr3_length: 17
clone_size: once
j_call: TRBJ2-2
v_call: TRBV11-3
d_call: TRBD1
cdr3_nt: TGTGCCAGCAGCCCTTTGGTACAGGGGCACAACACCGGGGAGCTGTTTTTT
cdr3_aa: CASSPLVQGHNTGELFF

cdr3_length: 15
clone_size: few
j_call: TRBJ2-2
v_call: TRBV7-3
d_call: TRBD1
cdr3_nt: TGTGCCAGCAGCCTACAGGGGGCTGGCACCGGGGAGCTGTTTTTT
cdr3_aa: CASSLQGAGTGELFF

cdr3_length: 14
clone_size: .
j_call: TRBJ1-2
v_call: TRBV21-1
d_call: .
cdr3_nt: TGTGCCAGCAGCTCCCCCCGCAGGGACTATGGCTACACCTTC
cdr3_aa: CASSSPRRDYGYTF

cdr3_length: 15
clone_size: .
j_call: TRBJ2-5
v_call: TRBV3-1/TRBV3-2
d_call: .
cdr3_nt: TGTGCCAGCAGCCAAGAAGGGGCAGGACAAGAGACCCAGTACTTC
cdr3_aa: CASSQEGAGQETQYF

cdr3_length: 17
clone_size: .
j_call: TRBJ2-5
v_call: TRBV25-1
d_call: TRBD1
cdr3_nt: TGTGCCAGCAGTGAATATCCCCTCGCAGGGGGCAGAGAGACCCAGTACTTC
cdr3_aa: CASSEYPLAGGRETQYF

cdr3_length: 16
clone_size: .
j_call: TRBJ1-1
v_call: TRBV5-5
d_call: TRBD1
cdr3_nt: TGTGCCAGCAGCCCCTCGCCCAGGGGGCAAGGCACTGAAGCTTTCTTT
cdr3_aa: CASSPSPRGQGTEAFF

cdr3_length: 13
clone_size: once
j_call: TRBJ2-1
v_call: TRBV24-1
d_call: .
cdr3_nt: TGTGCCACCAGCGGGAGTAAGTACAATGAGCAGTTCTTC
cdr3_aa: CATSGSKYNEQFF

cdr3_length: 12
clone_size: .
j_call: TRBJ1-1
v_call: TRBV30
d_call: TRBD1
cdr3_nt: TGTGCCTGGAGAGACTGGACAGGGGGAGCTTTCTTT
cdr3_aa: CAWRDWTGGAFF

cdr3_length: 14
clone_size: .
j_call: TRBJ2-7
v_call: TRBV11-2
d_call: .
cdr3_nt: TGTGCCAGCAGCTTACAGCAGGGGAGCTACGAGCAGTACTTC
cdr3_aa: CASSLQQGSYEQYF

cdr3_length: 15
clone_size: .
j_call: TRBJ1-4
v_call: TRBV28
d_call: .
cdr3_nt: TGTGCCAGCAGCCGAGTTCCCCCCGGTGGTGAAAAACTGTTTTTT
cdr3_aa: CASSRVPPGGEKLFF

cdr3_length: 16
clone_size: .
j_call: TRBJ1-5
v_call: TRBV6-1
d_call: .
cdr3_nt: TGTGCCAGCAGTGAAGTCGAGGGAGCTAGCAATCAGCCCCAGCATTTT
cdr3_aa: CASSEVEGASNQPQHF

cdr3_length: 14
clone_size: .
j_call: TRBJ1-3
v_call: TRBV6-5
d_call: TRBD1
cdr3_nt: TGTGCCAGTACAGGGGTAATCTCTGGAAACACCATATATTTT
cdr3_aa: CASTGVISGNTIYF

cdr3_length: 14
clone_size: .
j_call: TRBJ2-5
v_call: TRBV19
d_call: .
cdr3_nt: TGTGCCAGTAGTATAGCCAGTGACCAAGAGACCCAGTACTTC
cdr3_aa: CASSIASDQETQYF

cdr3_length: 15
clone_size: once
j_call: TRBJ1-4
v_call: TRBV10-2
d_call: .
cdr3_nt: TGCGCCAGCAGTGAGTCCTATGCAACTAATGAAAAACTGTTTTTT
cdr3_aa: CASSESYATNEKLFF

cdr3_length: 20
clone_size: .
j_call: TRBJ2-3
v_call: TRBV5-1
d_call: TRBD2
cdr3_nt: TGCGCCAGCAGCCCCAGATGGGCTAGCGGGGGGGACAAGCCCACAGATACGCAGTATTTT
cdr3_aa: CASSPRWASGGDKPTDTQYF

cdr3_length: 15
clone_size: .
j_call: TRBJ1-1
v_call: TRBV7-9
d_call: TRBD1
cdr3_nt: TGTGCCAGCAGCCCAAAGACAGGGCTAAACACTGAAGCTTTCTTT
cdr3_aa: CASSPKTGLNTEAFF

cdr3_length: 11
clone_size: .
j_call: TRBJ1-2
v_call: TRBV30
d_call: .
cdr3_nt: TGTGCCTGGAGTATAGCACTCGACTACACCTTC
cdr3_aa: CAWSIALDYTF

cdr3_length: 16
clone_size: .
j_call: TRBJ2-3
v_call: TRBV28
d_call: TRBD2
cdr3_nt: TGTGCCAGCAGTTCGCTGCTAGCGGGGGGAACAGATACGCAGTATTTT
cdr3_aa: CASSSLLAGGTDTQYF

cdr3_length: 16
clone_size: .
j_call: TRBJ2-5
v_call: TRBV14
d_call: .
cdr3_nt: TGTGCCAGCAGCCAAAACCCAGCCAGGGCGGGGGAGACCCAGTACTTC
cdr3_aa: CASSQNPARAGETQYF

cdr3_length: 15
clone_size: .
j_call: TRBJ1-3
v_call: TRBV5-6
d_call: TRBD1
cdr3_nt: TGTGCCAGCAGCTTGGGACAGGGATACGGAAACACCATATATTTT
cdr3_aa: CASSLGQGYGNTIYF

cdr3_length: 16
clone_size: .
j_call: TRBJ2-7
v_call: TRBV24-1
d_call: .
cdr3_nt: TGTGCCACCAGTGATTTGCAAGGGGACAACTCCTACGAGCAGTACTTC
cdr3_aa: CATSDLQGDNSYEQYF

cdr3_length: 13
clone_size: .
j_call: TRBJ1-1
v_call: TRBV30
d_call: .
cdr3_nt: TGTGCCTGGGAAAAGGGGGAGAACACTGAAGCTTTCTTT
cdr3_aa: CAWEKGENTEAFF

cdr3_length: 14
clone_size: .
j_call: TRBJ1-1
v_call: TRBV30
d_call: TRBD1
cdr3_nt: TGTGCCTGGGGCCAGACAGGGGGGGCCACTGAAGCTTTCTTT
cdr3_aa: CAWGQTGGATEAFF

cdr3_length: 14
clone_size: .
j_call: TRBJ1-5
v_call: TRBV7-2
d_call: .
cdr3_nt: TGTGCCAGCAGCCCGGACAGTATTAATCAGCCCCAGCATTTT
cdr3_aa: CASSPDSINQPQHF

cdr3_length: 11
clone_size: .
j_call: TRBJ2-7
v_call: TRBV2
d_call: .
cdr3_nt: TGTGCCAGCGGGGGGGCCTCCGAGCAGTACTTC
cdr3_aa: CASGGASEQYF

cdr3_length: 14
clone_size: once
j_call: TRBJ1-2
v_call: TRBV30
d_call: TRBD1
cdr3_nt: TGTGCCTGGACAAAAGGGACAGGGGGCTCTGGCTACACCTTC
cdr3_aa: CAWTKGTGGSGYTF

cdr3_length: 13
clone_size: .
j_call: TRBJ2-7
v_call: TRBV20-1
d_call: TRBD2
cdr3_nt: TGCAGTGCTAGTAGCGGGGACCGGGGCGAGCAGTACTTC
cdr3_aa: CSASSGDRGEQYF

cdr3_length: 13
clone_size: .
j_call: TRBJ1-6
v_call: TRBV21-1
d_call: .
cdr3_nt: TGTGCCAGCAGCAAATCCGGTTTCGGGGCCCTCCACTTT
cdr3_aa: CASSKSGFGALHF

cdr3_length: 16
clone_size: .
j_call: TRBJ2-7
v_call: TRBV11-2
d_call: TRBD2
cdr3_nt: TGTGCCAGCAGCCAAAGACTAGCGGGTCTCGCCTACGAGCAGTACTTC
cdr3_aa: CASSQRLAGLAYEQYF

cdr3_length: 15
clone_size: .
j_call: TRBJ1-2
v_call: TRBV3-1/TRBV3-2
d_call: TRBD1
cdr3_nt: TGTGCCAGCAGCCGAGGGACAGCCCCTTTCTATGGCTACACCTTC
cdr3_aa: CASSRGTAPFYGYTF

cdr3_length: 11
clone_size: .
j_call: TRBJ2-7
v_call: TRBV29-1
d_call: .
cdr3_nt: TGCAGCGCCCTGGACAGTTACGAGCAGTACTTC
cdr3_aa: CSALDSYEQYF

cdr3_length: 14
clone_size: .
j_call: TRBJ1-1
v_call: TRBV18
d_call: .
cdr3_nt: TGTGCCAGCTCACCGAACGAGGTTGGCACTGAAGCTTTCTTT
cdr3_aa: CASSPNEVGTEAFF

cdr3_length: 15
clone_size: .
j_call: TRBJ1-6
v_call: TRBV9
d_call: .
cdr3_nt: TGTGCCAGCAGCCCCTTTGACAGGCAGGGTTCACCCCTCCACTTT
cdr3_aa: CASSPFDRQGSPLHF

cdr3_length: 15
clone_size: few
j_call: TRBJ2-2
v_call: TRBV7-7
d_call: TRBD1
cdr3_nt: TGTGCCAGCAGCCTGACAGGGGGCCTCGCCGGGGAGCTGTTTTTT
cdr3_aa: CASSLTGGLAGELFF

cdr3_length: 13
clone_size: .
j_call: TRBJ1-1
v_call: TRBV5-1
d_call: .
cdr3_nt: TGCGCCAGCAGCTTGGGGGAGAGGGCTGAAGCTTTCTTT
cdr3_aa: CASSLGERAEAFF